This T cell receptor beta chain was captured by sequencing in a study of graft-versus-host responses after intestinal transplantation. Across the study: Each recipient received anti-thymocyte globulin induction, then tacrolimus and steroids for 3 to 4 years. Study conclusions and caveats: There was an association between peak levels of circulating GvH clones and early post-transplant HvG declines. Recipient bone marrow held GvH clones, some seen earlier in ileum or blood.

Sequencing was performed with immunoSEQ multiplex PCR; in TCRdb, only in-frame clones are kept and a portion is missing. The data contain tens of thousands of clones, around 94% of them singletons. This CDR3 contains 15 residues. Germline CDR1 SNHLY, CDR2 FYNNEI. The V gene end was trimmed by 1 base and the J gene end by 1 base; junction bases not matched to a gene: 4. A single count supports this clone. As yet, its antigen is unknown. This sequence originates from a human patient who received an intestinal transplant, so some T cells may come from the graft donor. The input for sequencing was PBMCs, taken 16 days after intestinal transplant. J is TRBJ2-7 and V is TRBV2, with TRBD2 matching over 7 bases. The CDR3 DNA reads TGTGCCAGCAGTGAAGGGGGAGGGGAGTCCTACGAGCAGTACTTC. Amino acids: CASSEGGGESYEQYF.